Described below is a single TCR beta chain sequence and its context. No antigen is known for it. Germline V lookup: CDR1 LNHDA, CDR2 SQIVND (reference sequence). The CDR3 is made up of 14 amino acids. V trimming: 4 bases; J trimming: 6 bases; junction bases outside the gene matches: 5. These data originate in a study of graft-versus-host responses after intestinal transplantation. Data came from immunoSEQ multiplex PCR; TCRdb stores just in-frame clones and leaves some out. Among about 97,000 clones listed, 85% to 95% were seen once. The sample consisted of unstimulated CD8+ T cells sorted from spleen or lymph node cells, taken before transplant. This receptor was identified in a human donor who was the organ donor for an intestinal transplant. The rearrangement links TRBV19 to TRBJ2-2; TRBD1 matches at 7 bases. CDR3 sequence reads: CASSNTGVAGELFF. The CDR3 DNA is TGTGCCAGTAGTAACACAGGGGTTGCCGGGGAGCTGTTTTTT.